These 19 T cell receptor beta chains share one sample of origin, sequenced in a study of T-cell reconstitution after alpha-beta-depleted transplantation in children. Unique molecular identifiers were used to barcode this TCRbeta library. Using its own MiXCR run on the PCR reads, TCRdb lists one record per CDR3 protein. Among hundreds of thousands of distinct CDR3 sequences listed, about an eighth were seen once. Sequencing was performed on PBMCs, taken before TCRalphabeta/CD19-depleted stem cell transplant. The source of these receptors is a girl aged 2-10 years with congenital amegakaryocytic thrombocytopenia, due to receive a stem cell transplant.

This clonotype appeared many times. The chain recombines TRBV29-1 with TRBJ1-1; tentative D call: TRBD1 (5 bases). Trimming stripped 7 bases from V and 5 bases from J, with 17 bases between. Germline lookup yields CDR1 SQVTM and CDR2 ANQGSEA. The CDR3 has 13 amino acids. The CDR3: CSASTGLGTEAFF. The CDR3 DNA reads TGCAGCGCTAGTACAGGCTTGGGAACTGAAGCTTTCTTT.

Remarks on this clonotype: With a much larger clone just one base away, this may be a read error. No conserved phenylalanine or tryptophan is present at the end of the CDR3, so a read error is the likely explanation. The genes are TRBV5-1 and TRBJ1-4; D unclear. Germline CDR1 and CDR2: SGHRS and YFSETQ. Trimming stripped 3 bases from V and 0 bases from J, with 9 bases between. The CDR3 extends over 15 amino acids. CDR3 sequence: CASSSYDATNEKLFL. The CDR3 nucleotides are TGCGCCAGCAGCTCCTATGATGCAACTAATGAAAAACTGTTTTTA.

In this sample, this clonotype turned up many times. This chain links TRBV28 with TRBJ2-5; D remains ambiguous. V was cut by 2 bases and J by 3 bases, with 22 bases left in between. The CDR3 is 18 residues long. Germline CDR1 and CDR2: MDHEN and SYDVKM. This chain's CDR3 is CASSLARLLVGHKETQYF. In DNA form, the CDR3 reads TGTGCCAGCAGTTTAGCCAGACTCTTAGTTGGCCACAAAGAGACCCAGTACTTC. Supplemented by reference TRBV28 and TRBJ2-5, the full variable domain reads DVKVTQSSRYLVKRTGEKVFLECVQDMDHENMFWYRQDPGLGLRLIYFSYDVKMKEKGDIPEGYSVSREKKERFSLILESASTNQTSMYLCASSLARLLVGHKETQYFGPGTRLLVL.

The J gene is TRBJ2-3, the V gene TRBV28; possibly TRBD2 for D (6 bases). Germline CDR1 is MDHEN and CDR2 is SYDVKM. The CDR3 totals 14 residues. With 3 bases removed from V and 4 bases from J, the gap between germline ends came to 11 bases. The CDR3: CASSFGPGADTQYF. The CDR3 DNA sequence: TGTGCCAGCAGTTTTGGTCCGGGGGCAGATACGCAGTATTTT.

This clonotype was detected ten times or more. The V call is TRBV18, the J call TRBJ2-1, with 8 bases fitting TRBD2. The junction had 8 bases not matched to a gene; V was cut back by 2 bases and J by 8 bases. From germline, CDR1 is KGHSH and CDR2 LQKENI. The CDR3 consists of 15 residues. CDR3 sequence: CASSPNGLAQDEQFF. CDR3 coding DNA: TGTGCCAGCTCACCAAACGGACTAGCCCAAGATGAGCAGTTCTTC.

The sample holds many counts of this clonotype. The V and J genes are TRBV29-1 and TRBJ2-3; unclear D gene. The length of the CDR3 is 13 residues. V dropped 8 bases and J dropped 4 bases, with 16 bases sitting between them. CDR1 and CDR2 from the germline V gene are SQVTM and ANQGSEA. Here the CDR3 DNA reads TGCAGCTCGGGTCGGTTTCGGGCAGATACGCAGTATTTT. It specifies CSSGRFRADTQYF.

This clonotype was recorded a few times. The chain uses TRBV6-2 or TRBV6-3 and TRBJ2-1, with 8 bases identical to TRBD2. CDR1 and CDR2 from the germline V gene are MNHEY and SVGEGT. The J segment lost 4 bases and the V segment lost 1 base, leaving 6 bases of the junction unmatched. This CDR3 region has 16 residues. CDR3 protein: CASSYFGGRFYNEQFF. The CDR3 nucleotides are TGTGCCAGCAGTTACTTTGGCGGGAGGTTTTACAATGAGCAGTTCTTC.

In this sample, this clonotype turned up a few times. The chain employs TRBV3-1 and TRBJ2-1; 11 nucleotides agree with TRBD2. V lost 6 bases, J lost 5 bases, and 3 bases stayed unmatched. This CDR3 region has 14 residues. Germline-derived CDR1 and CDR2 are LGHDT and YNNKEL (reference sequence). The CDR3 is CASRNSGRDNEQFF. The CDR3 DNA follows: TGTGCCAGCAGAAATAGCGGGAGGGACAATGAGCAGTTCTTC.

This clonotype was found many times. The genes are TRBV20-1 and TRBJ1-3; no definite D call. The CDR3 spans 15 residues. Trimming took 1 base from V and 1 from J, leaving 11 bases between them. From germline, CDR1 is DFQATT and CDR2 SNEGSKA (reference sequence). This CDR3 reads CSARAFSRSGNTIYF. The CDR3 DNA reads TGCAGTGCTAGAGCATTTTCTCGTTCTGGAAACACCATATATTTT.

In this sample, this clonotype turned up a few times. The V gene is TRBV12-3 or TRBV12-4, the J gene TRBJ2-3; 8 bases match TRBD2. The CDR3 sequence is 14 residues long. V shed 7 bases, J shed 5 bases, and the junction held 8 bases outside the gene matches. The CDR3 coding sequence is TGTGCCAGCACGATCGGACTAGCAGGAGATACGCAGTATTTT. Protein product: CASTIGLAGDTQYF.

This clonotype was observed at least ten times. The CDR3 nucleotides read TGCGCCAGCAGCCAAAATAGGGAGCTGTTTTTT. Amino acids: CASSQNRELFF. V gene TRBV4-1 combines with J gene TRBJ2-2; D is ambiguous. The germline CDR1 and CDR2 sequences are MGHRA and YSYEKL. This CDR3 has 11 amino acids. Trimming cost V 2 bases and J 9 bases, with 4 bases left between them.

This clonotype was seen repeatedly, ten times or more. The CDR3 is CASSSIVGGNEQFF. The CDR3 DNA sequence: TGTGCCAGCAGTTCCATTGTGGGGGGTAATGAGCAGTTCTTC. The genes are TRBV12-3 or TRBV12-4 and TRBJ2-1, with a weak D call TRBD2 (6 bases). Deletions cut 4 bases from V and 7 bases from J, with 14 bases between. The CDR3 is 14 amino acids.

The chain has TRBV10-3 and TRBJ2-2; 12 bases align to TRBD2. The CDR3 loop spans 16 amino acids. The ends lost 3 bases at V and 3 bases at J; junction bases unmatched: 2. Germline loops: CDR1 ENHRY, CDR2 SYGVKD. The CDR3 nucleotides are TGTGCCATCAGTGATCGACTAGCGGGAGACACCGGGGAGCTGTTTTTT. Translation: CAISDRLAGDTGELFF.

In this sample, this clonotype turned up many times. V and J are TRBV6-1 and TRBJ2-2, with 9 bases identical to TRBD2. The V gene end was trimmed by 5 bases and the J gene end by 2 bases; junction bases not matched to a gene: 6. Germline V lookup: CDR1 MNHNS, CDR2 SASEGT. There are 16 residues in the CDR3. The CDR3 loop reads CASSNLAGANTGELFF. CDR3 DNA: TGTGCCAGCAGTAATTTAGCGGGAGCTAACACCGGGGAGCTGTTTTTT.

The chain carries TRBV29-1 and TRBJ2-1; no reliable D call. There are 13 residues in the CDR3. CDR1 and CDR2 from the germline V gene are SQVTM and ANQGSEA. V lost 1 base, J lost 3 bases, and 7 bases lay in between. DNA for the CDR3: TGCAGCGTTGAAGGGGGTAGCTACAATGAGCAGTTCTTC. It codes for CSVEGGSYNEQFF.

The chain couples TRBV12-3 or TRBV12-4 to TRBJ2-6, with unresolved D. The CDR3 runs 16 residues. Between the trimmed V and J ends, which lost 5 bases and 2 bases, there was a span of 13 bases. In DNA, the CDR3 is TGTGCCAGCAGTGAGTTGTCGGTTGCTGGGGCCAACGTCCTGACTTTC. Translation: CASSELSVAGANVLTF.

At least ten counts were recorded for this clonotype. This chain links TRBV20-1 with TRBJ2-1, with D tentatively TRBD1 or TRBD2 (5 bases each). The CDR3 runs to 13 residues. CDR1 is DFQATT and CDR2 is SNEGSKA in the germline V gene (reference sequence). V was trimmed by 6 bases and J by 1 base, leaving 10 bases between them. DNA of the CDR3: TGCAGTGCCCGCGAGGGGTCCTACAATGAGCAGTTCTTC. Protein: CSAREGSYNEQFF.

V is TRBV20-1 and J is TRBJ2-7; 11 bases are shared with TRBD2. The V and J ends lost 6 bases and 4 bases, in that order; junction bases with no gene match: 8. Germline CDR1 is DFQATT and CDR2 is SNEGSKA (reference sequence). This CDR3 is built from 14 residues. CDR3 loop: CSAQPTSGVYEQYF. As DNA, the CDR3 is TGCAGTGCCCAACCGACTAGCGGGGTATACGAGCAGTACTTC.

This clonotype was counted at least ten times. The chain uses TRBV5-1 and TRBJ2-1, with 13 bases lining up with TRBD2. The trim removed 4 bases at V and 4 bases at J, leaving 2 bases unmatched. The CDR3 runs 15 residues. From germline, CDR1 is SGHRS and CDR2 YFSETQ. DNA for the CDR3: TGCGCCAGCAGCGGGGGACTAGCGGGGTACAATGAGCAGTTCTTC. It encodes CASSGGLAGYNEQFF.